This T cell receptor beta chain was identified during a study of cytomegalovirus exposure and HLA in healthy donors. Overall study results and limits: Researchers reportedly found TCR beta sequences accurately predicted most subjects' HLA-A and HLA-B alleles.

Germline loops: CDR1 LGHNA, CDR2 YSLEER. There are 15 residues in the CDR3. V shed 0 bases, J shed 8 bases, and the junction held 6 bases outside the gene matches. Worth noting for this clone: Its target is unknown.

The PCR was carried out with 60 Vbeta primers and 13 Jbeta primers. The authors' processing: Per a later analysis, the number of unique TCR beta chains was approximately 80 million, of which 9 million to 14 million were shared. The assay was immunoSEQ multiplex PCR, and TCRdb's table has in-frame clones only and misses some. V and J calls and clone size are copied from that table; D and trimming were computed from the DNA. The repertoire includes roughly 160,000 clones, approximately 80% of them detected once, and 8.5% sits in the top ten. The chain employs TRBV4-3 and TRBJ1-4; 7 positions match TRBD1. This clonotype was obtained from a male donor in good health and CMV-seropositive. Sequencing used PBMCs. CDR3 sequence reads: CASSQEVNRGEKLFF. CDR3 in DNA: TGCGCCAGCAGCCAAGAAGTCAACAGGGGCGAAAAACTGTTTTTT.